This T cell receptor beta chain was captured by sequencing in a study of shared clonotypes between healthy human individuals. The naive CD8 fraction comprised CD45RO-negative cells positively selected for CCR7 and excluded terminally differentiated effector memory CD45RA+ cells. Some clones are missing from TCRdb's copy, which holds only in-frame ones; the method was immunoSEQ multiplex PCR. The table lists about 580,000 clones, 95% to 98% of them singletons. This CDR3 has 14 residues. Germline CDR1 reads LGHNT; CDR2 reads FRNRAP. Trimming at V came to 6 bases and at J to 5 bases, leaving 9 bases not matched to a gene.

This sequence originates from a man younger than 45 in good health. Sequenced material: naive CD8+ T cells sorted from blood. The rearrangement joins TRBV12-5 to TRBJ1-2; 7 bases are shared with TRBD1. The CDR3 nucleotides are TGTGCTAGTGGCCCAGGGGGGGATCGTTATGGCTACACCTTC. Residues: CASGPGGDRYGYTF.